The next 20 T cell receptor beta chains were all read from a single sample in a study of blood T cell repertoires in COVID-19. Only in-frame clones appear in the TCRdb table, and some are missing; sequencing was by immunoSEQ multiplex PCR. The sample carries 50,000 or so clones, over 85% recorded once. What was sequenced was peripheral blood. The receptor set was obtained from a man older than 75 with acute or convalescent COVID-19.

The chain carries TRBV7-9 and TRBJ1-2; no definite D call. Germline lookup yields CDR1 SEHNR and CDR2 FQNEAQ (reference sequence). The CDR3 totals 14 residues. V lost 0 bases and J 6 bases, leaving 11 bases between the germline ends. CDR3 sequence (DNA): TGTGCCAGCAGCTTAGCCGCGGAAGTTCATGGCTACACCTTC. Translated, it gives CASSLAAEVHGYTF.

V is TRBV10-1 and J is TRBJ1-2; maybe TRBD1 (6 bases). The germline V gene encodes CDR1 WNHNN and CDR2 SYGVQD (reference sequence). The CDR3 is 15 amino acids. V lost 4 bases and J 4 bases, leaving 16 bases between the germline ends. CDR3 sequence: CASSGDYRDIYGYTF. The CDR3 DNA reads TGCGCCAGCAGTGGGGACTACAGGGACATCTATGGCTACACCTTC.

CDR3 sequence reads: CASSSRSGEKLFF. CDR3 sequence (DNA): TGTGCCAGCAGTTCGCGTTCCGGGGAAAAACTGTTTTTT. The V gene is TRBV12-3 or TRBV12-4, the J gene TRBJ1-4, with D unresolved. Between the trimmed V and J ends, which lost 4 bases and 8 bases, there was a span of 11 bases. The CDR3 runs 13 residues.

The chain recombines TRBV18 with TRBJ2-5, with a tentative D call TRBD1 (5 bases). V was clipped by 1 base and J by 2 bases, with 20 bases between them. The CDR3 sequence is 18 residues long. Germline V gene sequence: CDR1 KGHSH, CDR2 LQKENI. The CDR3 bases are TGTGCCAGCTCACCACGGGTTGGGGCCCTAGAGAGGCAAGAGACCCAGTACTTC. Protein sequence: CASSPRVGALERQETQYF.

The genes are TRBV27 and TRBJ1-2, with D possibly matching TRBD1 (5 bases). Germline V CDR1 and CDR2: MNHEY, SMNVEV (reference sequence). Trimming stripped 5 bases from V and 7 bases from J, with 11 bases between. The CDR3 contains 12 residues. CDR3 in DNA: TGTGCCAGCAGTCCGCAGGGATCTGGCTACACCTTC. Its protein product is CASSPQGSGYTF.

CDR3 coding DNA: TGTGCCAGCAGCAGGCGGGACTCCAAAGAGACCCAGTACTTC. Residues: CASSRRDSKETQYF. The chain has TRBV21-1 and TRBJ2-5; TRBD2 is the table's D call, not checked against the DNA. TRBV21-1 is shown as a pseudogene. There are 14 residues in the CDR3.

This rearrangement joins TRBV5-5 to TRBJ1-4; TRBD1 aligns across 7 bases. The CDR3 contains 14 residues. CDR1 and CDR2 from the germline V gene are SGHKS and YYEKEE (reference sequence). V dropped 1 base and J dropped 7; count of bases not matched to a gene: 4. The CDR3 reads CASSLNRGGEKLFF. CDR3 sequence (DNA): TGTGCCAGCAGCTTGAACAGGGGTGGTGAAAAACTGTTTTTT.

The V call is TRBV18, the J call TRBJ2-7; 8 bases line up with TRBD1. CDR3 length equals 17 residues. From germline, CDR1 is KGHSH and CDR2 LQKENI. V was clipped by 4 bases and J by 0 bases; unmatched bases: 11. In DNA, the CDR3 is TGTGCCAGCTCACACTCTCCCCGGACAGGGCTCTCCTACGAGCAGTACTTC. Residues: CASSHSPRTGLSYEQYF.

V gene TRBV7-2 combines with J gene TRBJ2-7; D uncertain. CDR3 size: 11 residues. Per the germline V gene, CDR1 is SGHTA and CDR2 is FQGNSA. The germline V and J ends were trimmed by 4 bases and 3 bases, with 4 bases remaining between them. CDR3 protein: CASSSYYEQYF. DNA of the CDR3: TGTGCCAGCAGCTCCTACTACGAGCAGTACTTC.

This clone was seen only a few times. The gene calls are TRBV19 and TRBJ1-5, with a possible D match to TRBD1 (5 bases). Germline V CDR1 and CDR2: LNHDA, SQIVND (reference sequence). CDR3 size: 13 residues. V was cut by 4 bases and J by 6 bases, with 10 bases left in between. The CDR3 DNA reads TGTGCCAGTAGTACGGGACTCGTTCAGCCCCAGCATTTT. Its translation: CASSTGLVQPQHF.

The chain couples TRBV5-1 to TRBJ2-6; tentatively, D is TRBD2 (5 bases). V was cut by 1 base and J by 0 bases, with 11 bases left in between. From germline, CDR1 is SGHRS and CDR2 YFSETQ. There are 17 residues in the CDR3. As DNA, the CDR3 is TGCGCCAGCAGCTTGCCACCCCGGGGCTCTGGGGCCAACGTCCTGACTTTC. Translated: CASSLPPRGSGANVLTF.

The chain recombines TRBV7-2 with TRBJ2-1, with 7 bases that match TRBD2. V lost 1 base to trimming and J lost 0 bases; unmatched junction nucleotides: 6. Per the germline V gene, CDR1 is SGHTA and CDR2 is FQGNSA. The CDR3 totals 17 residues. The CDR3 loop reads CASSLVSGGSSYNEQFF. The CDR3 DNA is TGTGCCAGCAGCTTAGTTTCCGGGGGGAGCTCCTACAATGAGCAGTTCTTC.

V usage is TRBV5-1 and J usage is TRBJ2-7; no reliable D call. CDR3 length: 14 residues. Looked up from germline, CDR1 is SGHRS and CDR2 is YFSETQ. Trimming took 2 bases from V and 4 from J, leaving 13 bases between them. The CDR3 sequence: CASSLSQNWYEQYF. The CDR3 DNA follows: TGCGCCAGCAGCTTATCCCAGAATTGGTACGAGCAGTACTTC.

The count of this clone is one. V gene TRBV5-1 combines with J gene TRBJ2-7, with D possibly TRBD1 on 5 matching bases. V was clipped by 1 base and J by 4 bases, with 12 bases between them. This CDR3 is built from 14 residues. Germline CDR1 is SGHRS and CDR2 is YFSETQ. The CDR3 region is CASSLTGGGYEQYF. CDR3 nucleotides: TGCGCCAGCAGCTTGACAGGCGGTGGTTACGAGCAGTACTTC.

The CDR3, as DNA: TGTGCCAGCAGCTTGGACAGGATTAGCACAGATACGCAGTATTTT. Its protein product is CASSLDRISTDTQYF. The chain employs TRBV5-4 and TRBJ2-3; a weak D match, TRBD1 (5 bases). Trimming removed 0 bases from V and 0 bases from J, with 8 bases in between. The CDR3 length is 15 residues. CDR1 and CDR2 (germline): SGHNT, YYREEE (reference sequence).

Concerning this clone: One end of the junction fails to match germline, which may point to a read error. J is TRBJ2-2 and V is TRBV6-1, with D tentatively TRBD2 (7 bases). This CDR3 has 14 residues. Germline V gene lookup returns CDR1 MNHNS and CDR2 SASEGT. CDR3 sequence reads: CASGEGGPTGELFF. The CDR3 DNA follows: TGTGCCAGCGGTGAGGGGGGGCCGACCGGGGAGCTGTTTTTT.

The chain carries TRBV29-1 and TRBJ1-1; a possible D gene is TRBD1 (5 bases). The germline V and J ends were trimmed by 0 bases and 4 bases, with 15 bases remaining between them. The germline CDR1 and CDR2 sequences are SQVTM and ANQGSEA. This CDR3 contains 15 residues. The CDR3 loop is CSVEDLTGPSTEAFF. CDR3 sequence (DNA): TGCAGCGTTGAAGATCTAACAGGCCCTTCCACTGAAGCTTTCTTT.

The chain uses TRBV27 and TRBJ2-1; 12 nucleotides agree with TRBD2. The junction had 10 bases not matched to a gene; V was cut back by 5 bases and J by 8 bases. The CDR3 contains 16 residues. CDR1 and CDR2 from the germline V gene are MNHEY and SMNVEV (reference sequence). The CDR3 sequence: CASSPLAGGPGDEQFF. CDR3 nucleotide sequence: TGTGCCAGCAGTCCTCTAGCGGGGGGGCCTGGGGATGAGCAGTTCTTC.

The chain recombines TRBV5-1 with TRBJ1-1; unclear D gene. This CDR3 spans 14 amino acids. Germline V CDR1 and CDR2: SGHRS, YFSETQ. Deletions cut 0 bases from V and 1 base from J, with 7 bases between. The CDR3 DNA follows: TGCGCCAGCAGCTTGGCGGAGGGGAACACTGAAGCTTTCTTT. Its translation is CASSLAEGNTEAFF.

The CDR3 nucleotides read TGTGCCAGCAGCTTGGTAGGTCGGGAAGATACAGATACGCAGTATTTT. Its translation is CASSLVGREDTDTQYF. V gene TRBV5-6 combines with J gene TRBJ2-3; D is possibly TRBD2 (5 bases). V lost 0 bases and J 3 bases, leaving 14 bases between the germline ends. In germline, CDR1 is SGHDT, CDR2 YYEEEE. This CDR3 region has 16 residues.